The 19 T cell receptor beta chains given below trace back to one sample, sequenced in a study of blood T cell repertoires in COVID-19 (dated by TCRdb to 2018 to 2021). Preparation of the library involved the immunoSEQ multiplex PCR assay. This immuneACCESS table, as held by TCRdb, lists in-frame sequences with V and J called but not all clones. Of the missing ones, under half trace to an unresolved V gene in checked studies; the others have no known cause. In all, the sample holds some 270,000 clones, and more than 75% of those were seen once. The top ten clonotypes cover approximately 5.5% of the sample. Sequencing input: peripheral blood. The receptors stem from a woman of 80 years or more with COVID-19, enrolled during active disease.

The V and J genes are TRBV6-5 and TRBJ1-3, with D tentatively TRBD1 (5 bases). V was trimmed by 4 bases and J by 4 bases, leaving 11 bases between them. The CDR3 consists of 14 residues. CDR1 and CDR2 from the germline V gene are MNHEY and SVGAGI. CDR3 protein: CASSSGGEGNTIYF. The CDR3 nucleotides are TGTGCCAGCAGTTCCGGGGGGGAAGGAAACACCATATATTTT.

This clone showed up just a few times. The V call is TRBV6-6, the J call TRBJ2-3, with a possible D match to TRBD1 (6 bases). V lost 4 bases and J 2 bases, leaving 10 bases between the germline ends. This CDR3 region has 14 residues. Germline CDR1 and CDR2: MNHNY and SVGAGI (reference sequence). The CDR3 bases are TGTGCCAGCAGTTGGGACATATACACAGATACGCAGTATTTT. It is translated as CASSWDIYTDTQYF.

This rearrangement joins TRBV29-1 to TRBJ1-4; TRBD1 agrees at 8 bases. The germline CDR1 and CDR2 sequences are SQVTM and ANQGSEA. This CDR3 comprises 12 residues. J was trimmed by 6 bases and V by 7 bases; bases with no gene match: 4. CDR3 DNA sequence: TGCAGCGCAGCAGGGGGCGATGAAAAACTGTTTTTT. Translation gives CSAAGGDEKLFF. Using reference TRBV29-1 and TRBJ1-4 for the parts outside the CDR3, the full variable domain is SAVISQKPSRDICQRGTSLTIQCQVDSQVTMMFWYRQQPGQSLTLIATANQGSEATYESGFVIDKFPISRPNLTFSTLTVSNMSPEDSSIYLCSAAGGDEKLFFGSGTQLSVL.

This CDR3 is CAISQGGHTEAFF. In DNA form, the CDR3 reads TGTGCCATCAGCCAGGGGGGACATACTGAAGCTTTCTTT. The genes are TRBV10-3 and TRBJ1-1; TRBD1 matches 7 bases. This CDR3 comprises 13 residues. The V gene's germline CDR1 is ENHRY and CDR2 SYGVKD. The V segment lost 6 bases and the J segment 5 bases; nucleotides outside the gene matches: 6.

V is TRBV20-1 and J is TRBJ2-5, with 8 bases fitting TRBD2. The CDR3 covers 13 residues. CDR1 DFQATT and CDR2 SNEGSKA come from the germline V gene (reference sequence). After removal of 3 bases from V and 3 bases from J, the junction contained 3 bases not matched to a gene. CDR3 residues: CSASPGGKETQYF. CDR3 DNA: TGCAGTGCTAGTCCGGGGGGGAAAGAGACCCAGTACTTC.

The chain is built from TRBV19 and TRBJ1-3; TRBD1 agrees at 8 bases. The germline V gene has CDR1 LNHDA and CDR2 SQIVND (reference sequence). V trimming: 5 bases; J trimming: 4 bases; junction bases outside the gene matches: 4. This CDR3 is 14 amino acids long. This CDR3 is CASSPWTGGNTIYF. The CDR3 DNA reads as TGTGCCAGTAGTCCCTGGACAGGGGGAAACACCATATATTTT.

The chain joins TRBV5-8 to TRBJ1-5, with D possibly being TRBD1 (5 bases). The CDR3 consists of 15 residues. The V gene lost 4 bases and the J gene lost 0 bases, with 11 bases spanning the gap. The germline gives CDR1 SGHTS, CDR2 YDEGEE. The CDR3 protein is CASSPGQFSNQPQHF. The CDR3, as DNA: TGTGCCAGCAGCCCAGGGCAGTTTAGCAATCAGCCCCAGCATTTT.

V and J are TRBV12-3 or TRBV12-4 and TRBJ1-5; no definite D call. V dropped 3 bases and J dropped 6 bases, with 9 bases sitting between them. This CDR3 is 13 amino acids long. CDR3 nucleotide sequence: TGTGCCAGCAGTTTTCGGAGGGTTCAGCCCCAGCATTTT. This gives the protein CASSFRRVQPQHF.

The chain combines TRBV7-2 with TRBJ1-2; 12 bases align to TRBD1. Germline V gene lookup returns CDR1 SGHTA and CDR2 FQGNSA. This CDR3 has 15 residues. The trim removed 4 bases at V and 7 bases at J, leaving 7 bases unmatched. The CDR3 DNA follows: TGTGCCAGCAGCTCCAGGGGACAGGGGGCATTTGGCTACACCTTC. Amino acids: CASSSRGQGAFGYTF.

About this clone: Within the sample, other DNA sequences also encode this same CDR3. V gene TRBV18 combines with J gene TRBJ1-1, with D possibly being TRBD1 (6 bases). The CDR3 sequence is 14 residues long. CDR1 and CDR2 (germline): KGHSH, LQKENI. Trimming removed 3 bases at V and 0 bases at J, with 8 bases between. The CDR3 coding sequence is TGTGCCAGCTCACCGGGGGCTATGAACACTGAAGCTTTCTTT. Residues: CASSPGAMNTEAFF.

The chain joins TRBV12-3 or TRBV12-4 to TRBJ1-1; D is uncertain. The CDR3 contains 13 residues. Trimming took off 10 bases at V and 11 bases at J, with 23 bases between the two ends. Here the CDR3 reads CATTRETLLGAFF. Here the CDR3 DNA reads TGTGCCACTACCCGGGAAACACTCTTGGGGGCTTTCTTT.

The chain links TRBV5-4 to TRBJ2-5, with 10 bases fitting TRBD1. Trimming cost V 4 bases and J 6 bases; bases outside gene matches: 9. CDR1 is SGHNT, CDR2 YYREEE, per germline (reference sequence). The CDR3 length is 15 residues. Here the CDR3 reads CASSQDRGQGKTQYF. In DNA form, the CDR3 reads TGTGCCAGCAGCCAAGACAGGGGGCAGGGGAAGACCCAGTACTTC.

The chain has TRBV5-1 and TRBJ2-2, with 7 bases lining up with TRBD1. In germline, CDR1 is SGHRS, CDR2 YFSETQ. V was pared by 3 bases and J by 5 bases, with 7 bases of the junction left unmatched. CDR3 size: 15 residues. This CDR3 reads CASSSDRFKTGELFF. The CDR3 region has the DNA TGCGCCAGCAGCTCGGACAGGTTTAAGACCGGGGAGCTGTTTTTT. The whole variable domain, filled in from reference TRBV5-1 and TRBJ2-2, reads KAGVTQTPRYLIKTRGQQVTLSCSPISGHRSVSWYQQTPGQGLQFLFEYFSETQRNKGNFPGRFSGRQFSNSRSEMNVSTLELGDSALYLCASSSDRFKTGELFFGEGSRLTVL.

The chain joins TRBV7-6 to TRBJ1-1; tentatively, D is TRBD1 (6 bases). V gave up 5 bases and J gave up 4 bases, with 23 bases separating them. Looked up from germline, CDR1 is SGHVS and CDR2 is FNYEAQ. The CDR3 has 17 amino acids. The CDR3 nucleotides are TGTGCCAGCAGCCCCGAGGCGGGTGGGGGCGGGAGCACTGAAGCTTTCTTT. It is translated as CASSPEAGGGGSTEAFF.

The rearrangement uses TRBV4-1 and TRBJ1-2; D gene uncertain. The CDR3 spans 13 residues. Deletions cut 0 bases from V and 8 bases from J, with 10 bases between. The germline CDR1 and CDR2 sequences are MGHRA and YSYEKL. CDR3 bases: TGCGCCAGCAGCCAAGACCCAGGAGGAGGCTACACCTTC. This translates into CASSQDPGGGYTF.

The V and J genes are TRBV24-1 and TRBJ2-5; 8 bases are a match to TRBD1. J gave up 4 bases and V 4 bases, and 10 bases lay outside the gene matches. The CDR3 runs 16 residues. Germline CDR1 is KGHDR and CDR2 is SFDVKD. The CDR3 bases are TGTGCCACCAGTGACTCCGGACAGGGTGGAAGAGAGACCCAGTACTTC. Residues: CATSDSGQGGRETQYF.

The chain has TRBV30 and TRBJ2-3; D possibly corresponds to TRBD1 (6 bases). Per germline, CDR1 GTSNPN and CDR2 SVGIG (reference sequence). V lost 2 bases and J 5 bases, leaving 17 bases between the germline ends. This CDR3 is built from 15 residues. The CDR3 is CAWSKVRGLVDTQYF. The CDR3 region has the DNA TGTGCCTGGAGTAAGGTTAGGGGGTTAGTAGATACGCAGTATTTT. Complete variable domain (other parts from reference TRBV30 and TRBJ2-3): SQTIHQWPATLVQPVGSPLSLECTVEGTSNPNLYWYRQAAGRGLQLLFYSVGIGQISSEVPQNLSASRPQDRQFILSSKKLLLSDSGFYLCAWSKVRGLVDTQYFGPGTRLTVL.

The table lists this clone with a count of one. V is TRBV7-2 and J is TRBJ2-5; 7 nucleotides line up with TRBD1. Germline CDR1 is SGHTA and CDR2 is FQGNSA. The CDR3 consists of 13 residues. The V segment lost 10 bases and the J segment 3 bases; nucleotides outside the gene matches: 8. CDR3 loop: CATSTGREETQYF. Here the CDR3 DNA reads TGTGCCACCTCGACAGGGCGCGAAGAGACCCAGTACTTC.

The CDR3 region is CASSLFGGAVYEQYF. The CDR3 DNA reads as TGTGCCAGCAGCTTATTTGGGGGGGCGGTGTACGAGCAGTACTTC. This chain joins TRBV11-2 and TRBJ2-7; weak D call: TRBD2 (7 bases). CDR1 is SGHAT, CDR2 FQNNGV, per germline. This CDR3 is built from 15 residues. Trimming shortened V by 2 bases and J by 4 bases, and 15 bases separated the two germline ends. The full variable domain, rest sourced from reference TRBV11-2 and TRBJ2-7, is EAGVAQSPRYKIIEKRQSVAFWCNPISGHATLYWYQQILGQGPKLLIQFQNNGVVDDSQLPKDRFSAERLKGVDSTLKIQPAKLEDSAVYLCASSLFGGAVYEQYFGPGTRLTVT.